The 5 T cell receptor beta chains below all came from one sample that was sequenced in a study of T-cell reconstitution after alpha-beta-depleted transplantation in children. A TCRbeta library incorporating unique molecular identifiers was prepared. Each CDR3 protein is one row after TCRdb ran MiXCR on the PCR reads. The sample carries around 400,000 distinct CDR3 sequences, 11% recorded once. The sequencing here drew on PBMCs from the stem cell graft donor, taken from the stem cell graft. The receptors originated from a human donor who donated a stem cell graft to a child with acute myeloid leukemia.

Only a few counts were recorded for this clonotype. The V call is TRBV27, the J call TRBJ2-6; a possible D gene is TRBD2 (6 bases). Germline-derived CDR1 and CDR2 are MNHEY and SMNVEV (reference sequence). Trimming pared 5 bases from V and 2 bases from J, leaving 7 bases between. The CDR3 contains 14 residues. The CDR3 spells CASSPGAGANVLTF. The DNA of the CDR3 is TGTGCCAGCAGTCCGGGAGCTGGGGCCAACGTCCTGACTTTC.

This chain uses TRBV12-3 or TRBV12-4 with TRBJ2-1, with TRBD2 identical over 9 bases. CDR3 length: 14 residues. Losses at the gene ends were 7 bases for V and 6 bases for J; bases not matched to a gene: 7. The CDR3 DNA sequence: TGTGCCAGCACCCCGACTAGCGGACTCAATGAGCAGTTCTTC. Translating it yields CASTPTSGLNEQFF.

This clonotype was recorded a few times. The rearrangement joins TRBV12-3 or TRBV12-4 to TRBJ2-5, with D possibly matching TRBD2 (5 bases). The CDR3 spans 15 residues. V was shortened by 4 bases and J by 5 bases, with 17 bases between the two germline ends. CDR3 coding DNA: TGTGCCAGCAGTTCACACCCCCCGGGAATGGAGACCCAGTACTTC. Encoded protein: CASSSHPPGMETQYF.

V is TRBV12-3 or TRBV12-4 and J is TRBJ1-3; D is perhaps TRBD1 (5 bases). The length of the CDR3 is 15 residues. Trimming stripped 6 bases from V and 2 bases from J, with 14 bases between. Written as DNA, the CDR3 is TGTGCCAGCAGGTACGGGACCTTGACTGGAAACACCATATATTTT. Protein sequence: CASRYGTLTGNTIYF.

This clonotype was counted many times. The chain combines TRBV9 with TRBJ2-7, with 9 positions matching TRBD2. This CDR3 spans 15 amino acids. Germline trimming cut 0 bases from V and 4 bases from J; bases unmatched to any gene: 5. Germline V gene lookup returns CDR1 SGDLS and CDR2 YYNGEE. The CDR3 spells CASSVGGRAEYEQYF. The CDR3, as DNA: TGTGCCAGCAGCGTAGGCGGGAGGGCAGAGTACGAGCAGTACTTC.